This passage covers 24 T cell receptor beta chains from one sample sequenced in a study of cytomegalovirus exposure and HLA in healthy donors. The PCR had 60 Vbeta and 13 Jbeta primers. The protocol was immunoSEQ multiplex PCR, while the TCRdb copy is restricted to in-frame clones and leaves out a portion. The repertoire includes 40,000 to 55,000 clones, 65% to 80% of them detected once, and roughly 6.3% sits in the top ten. What was sequenced was PBMCs. All receptors come from a man between 25 and 39 years old in good health and CMV-seronegative.

The chain uses TRBV2 and TRBJ2-2; TRBD1 might be the D (5 bases). Trimming left V 8 bases short and J 0 bases short, with 10 bases between. The CDR3 consists of 14 residues. Per the germline V gene, CDR1 is SNHLY and CDR2 is FYNNEI. CDR3 amino acids: CASRDSPNTGELFF. The CDR3 DNA reads TGTGCCAGCCGAGACAGTCCGAACACCGGGGAGCTGTTTTTT. The full variable domain, its missing parts supplied by reference TRBV2 and TRBJ2-2, is EPEVTQTPSHQVTQMGQEVILRCVPISNHLYFYWYRQILGQKVEFLVSFYNNEISEKSEIFDDQFSVERPDGSNFTLKIRSTKLEDSAMYFCASRDSPNTGELFFGEGSRLTVL.

In its sample, this clone was seen once. The chain couples TRBV4-1 to TRBJ1-5, with D possibly matching TRBD1 (6 bases). The CDR3 is 17 residues long. CDR1 MGHRA and CDR2 YSYEKL come from the germline V gene. With 4 bases removed from V and 0 bases from J, the gap between germline ends came to 16 bases. DNA of the CDR3: TGCGCCAGCAGCCTCACCCAAGGGGGGGTTAGCAATCAGCCCCAGCATTTT. It translates to CASSLTQGGVSNQPQHF.

This clone turned up a few times. The V and J genes are TRBV6-5 and TRBJ1-2, with TRBD1 matching 7 bases. J was trimmed by 4 bases and V by 6 bases; bases with no gene match: 5. CDR3 size: 13 residues. The germline V gene has CDR1 MNHEY and CDR2 SVGAGI. The CDR3 is CASRMTGIYGYTF. CDR3 in DNA: TGTGCCAGCAGAATGACAGGGATCTATGGCTACACCTTC.

This clone was observed once. The rearrangement uses TRBV30 and TRBJ2-7, with 10 nucleotides matching TRBD1. V was pared by 3 bases and J by 4 bases, with 12 bases of the junction left unmatched. Germline CDR1 reads GTSNPN; CDR2 reads SVGIG (reference sequence). This CDR3 region has 16 residues. The CDR3 region has the DNA TGTGCCTGGAGGTTCGCCCCGGGACAGGGGAAATACGAGCAGTACTTC. It yields the protein CAWRFAPGQGKYEQYF.

The gene calls are TRBV4-2 and TRBJ1-5, with 7 bases fitting TRBD1. The V and J ends lost 3 bases and 6 bases, in that order; junction bases with no gene match: 11. CDR1 and CDR2 from the germline V gene are LGHNA and YNFKEQ. This CDR3 comprises 16 residues. This CDR3 reads CASSQVRGSETQPQHF. The CDR3, as DNA: TGTGCCAGCAGCCAGGTCAGGGGGAGCGAAACTCAGCCCCAGCATTTT.

This clone has a handful of counts. The chain joins TRBV29-1 to TRBJ1-1, with 10 bases that match TRBD1. The germline gives CDR1 SQVTM, CDR2 ANQGSEA. This CDR3 comprises 17 residues. With V trimmed by 7 bases and J by 5 bases, 19 bases remained unmatched. CDR3 nucleotide sequence: TGCAGCGGAAACCAAAGGCGGGACAGGGGCACGGGAACTGAAGCTTTCTTT. This encodes CSGNQRRDRGTGTEAFF.

The chain employs TRBV6-5 and TRBJ1-1; D is ambiguous. The CDR3 runs to 14 residues. V lost 5 bases and J lost 1, with 11 bases in between. CDR1 and CDR2 (germline): MNHEY, SVGAGI. The CDR3 nucleotides are TGTGCCAGCAGTACTTATAATACGAACACTGAAGCTTTCTTT. Protein sequence: CASSTYNTNTEAFF.

By share, this clone counts as medium-sized (0.01 to 0.1%). This sequence joins TRBV4-2 and TRBJ2-7; 8 bases are shared with TRBD2. The V segment lost 1 base and the J segment 7 bases; nucleotides outside the gene matches: 9. Germline V lookup: CDR1 LGHNA, CDR2 YNFKEQ. The CDR3 has 15 residues. The CDR3 protein is CASSQAERETEEQYF. In DNA, the CDR3 is TGTGCCAGCAGCCAAGCGGAGCGGGAGACTGAAGAGCAGTACTTC.

This clone has a handful of counts. V is TRBV19 and J is TRBJ1-5; D is unresolved. Trimming took off 4 bases at V and 4 bases at J, with 5 bases between the two ends. The CDR3 is 12 amino acids. Germline CDR1 and CDR2: LNHDA and SQIVND (reference sequence). CDR3 amino acids: CASSTLNQPQHF. In nucleotides, the CDR3 is TGTGCCAGTAGTACCCTGAATCAGCCCCAGCATTTT.

This rearrangement joins TRBV5-1 to TRBJ2-7, with 9 bases fitting TRBD1. CDR1 and CDR2 from the germline V gene are SGHRS and YFSETQ. Losses at the gene ends were 4 bases for V and 7 bases for J; bases not matched to a gene: 9. There are 14 residues in the CDR3. The CDR3 DNA reads TGCGCCAGCAGCCCCGGGACAGGGACAGGTGAGCAGTACTTC. Protein: CASSPGTGTGEQYF.

This chain uses TRBV30 with TRBJ2-7; no firm D call. The length of the CDR3 is 14 residues. The germline V and J ends were trimmed by 1 base and 0 bases, with 10 bases remaining between them. Germline V gene lookup returns CDR1 GTSNPN and CDR2 SVGIG (reference sequence). The CDR3 loop reads CAWSAHSHSYEQYF. The DNA of the CDR3 is TGTGCCTGGAGTGCCCATAGCCACTCCTACGAGCAGTACTTC.

The chain employs TRBV6-1 and TRBJ1-2; 9 bases agree with TRBD1. Per the germline V gene, CDR1 is MNHNS and CDR2 is SASEGT. The CDR3 is 15 residues long. Losses at the gene ends were 4 bases for V and 4 bases for J; bases not matched to a gene: 7. CDR3 amino acids: CASSAPGQGLYGYTF. The DNA of the CDR3 is TGTGCCAGCAGTGCTCCGGGACAGGGCCTCTATGGCTACACCTTC.

The chain couples TRBV27 to TRBJ2-1, with 11 bases identical to TRBD2. Looked up from germline, CDR1 is MNHEY and CDR2 is SMNVEV (reference sequence). The CDR3 sequence is 17 residues long. Trimming removed 5 bases from V and 3 bases from J; junction bases left unmatched: 9. CDR3 bases: TGTGCCAGCAGTCCCCGGGCCGGGACTAGCGGCTACAATGAGCAGTTCTTC. Protein: CASSPRAGTSGYNEQFF.

This clone turned up a few times. The chain links TRBV5-1 to TRBJ2-3; a weak D match, TRBD1 (6 bases). The length of the CDR3 is 14 residues. The germline V and J ends were trimmed by 3 bases and 5 bases, with 13 bases remaining between them. CDR1 is SGHRS, CDR2 YFSETQ, per germline. The chain's CDR3 is CASSYQGSKDTQYF. The CDR3 DNA reads TGCGCCAGCAGCTATCAGGGGTCGAAAGATACGCAGTATTTT.

This rearrangement joins TRBV6-6 to TRBJ1-2; a possible D gene is TRBD1 (5 bases). This CDR3 region has 15 residues. V was trimmed by 6 bases and J by 4 bases, leaving 18 bases between them. Germline V gene sequence: CDR1 MNHNY, CDR2 SVGAGI (reference sequence). CDR3 nucleotides: TGTGCCAGCAGACCGCGGGGCCAGCTACCCTATGGCTACACCTTC. Translating it yields CASRPRGQLPYGYTF.

In its sample, this clone was seen a few times. The chain couples TRBV7-7 to TRBJ2-5; possible D gene TRBD1, 7 bases. From germline, CDR1 is SSHAT and CDR2 FNYEAQ (reference sequence). This CDR3 is built from 17 residues. The V and J ends lost 3 bases and 3 bases respectively, with 20 bases between them. The DNA of the CDR3 is TGTGCCAGCAGCTTGGGGGGCAGGGGGTTTTCAGAAGAGACCCAGTACTTC. This encodes CASSLGGRGFSEETQYF.

The J gene is TRBJ2-5, the V gene TRBV30, with D perhaps TRBD1 (6 bases). The last part of the DNA fits TRBJ2-7 better; the J call may be wrong. Germline loops: CDR1 GTSNPN, CDR2 SVGIG (reference sequence). This CDR3 is built from 16 residues. The CDR3 nucleotides read TGTGCCTGGAGTGAAGATAGGGGCAGGGGATCCTACGAGCAGTACTTC. Its protein product is CAWSEDRGRGSYEQYF.

The genes are TRBV10-3 and TRBJ1-3; the match to TRBD1 covers 9 bases. The CDR3 length is 16 residues. CDR1 and CDR2 (germline): ENHRY, SYGVKD. The V and J ends lost 6 bases and 3 bases, in that order; junction bases with no gene match: 9. CDR3 amino acids: CAIRTGTGLVGNTIYF. In nucleotides, the CDR3 is TGTGCCATCAGGACCGGGACAGGGCTGGTTGGAAACACCATATATTTT.

V usage is TRBV10-1 and J usage is TRBJ2-5, with no clear D. The CDR3 spans 12 residues. The germline gives CDR1 WNHNN, CDR2 SYGVQD (reference sequence). Trimming removed 1 base at V and 4 bases at J, with 4 bases between. The CDR3 here is CASSEYGETQYF. The CDR3 region has the DNA TGCGCCAGCAGTGAGTACGGAGAGACCCAGTACTTC.

The chain combines TRBV5-6 with TRBJ1-5, with a possible D match to TRBD1 (5 bases). This CDR3 contains 15 residues. CDR1 SGHDT and CDR2 YYEEEE come from the germline V gene. The ends were cut back, 5 bases at V and 2 bases at J, with 14 bases in the middle. CDR3 protein: CASSRNGGGNQPQHF. The CDR3 nucleotides read TGTGCCAGCAGTAGAAATGGAGGGGGCAATCAGCCCCAGCATTTT.

This clone was recorded a few times. The chain carries TRBV5-4 and TRBJ1-1; TRBD1 might be the D (6 bases). Germline CDR1 is SGHNT and CDR2 is YYREEE (reference sequence). The CDR3 contains 14 residues. Deletions cut 6 bases from V and 5 bases from J, with 17 bases between. CDR3 sequence (DNA): TGTGCCAGCACCCCACAGGGTGGGAGTACTGAAGCTTTCTTT. This sequence encodes CASTPQGGSTEAFF. The full variable domain, in which reference TRBV5-4 and TRBJ1-1 provide the parts outside the CDR3, is ETGVTQSPTHLIKTRGQQVTLRCSSQSGHNTVSWYQQALGQGPQFIFQYYREEENGRGNFPPRFSGLQFPNYSSELNVNALELDDSALYLCASTPQGGSTEAFFGQGTRLTVV.

V gene TRBV6-5 combines with J gene TRBJ2-7, with D hard to call. Germline assignment: CDR1 MNHEY and CDR2 SVGAGI. V shed 2 bases and J shed 1 base, with 6 bases lying between them. The CDR3 spans 13 residues. DNA for the CDR3: TGTGCCAGCAGTTACGGGCCTTCCTACGAGCAGTACTTC. Its protein product is CASSYGPSYEQYF.

This chain links TRBV6-1 with TRBJ1-1; 10 positions match TRBD1. This CDR3 is 14 amino acids long. V was clipped by 5 bases and J by 10 bases; unmatched bases: 10. Germline values: CDR1 MNHNS, CDR2 SASEGT. This CDR3 reads CASSRLDRGHPAFF. DNA for the CDR3: TGTGCCAGCAGTCGTCTTGACAGGGGGCATCCAGCTTTCTTT.

The V and J genes are TRBV9 and TRBJ2-2; TRBD2 aligns across 7 bases. V dropped 0 bases and J dropped 6; count of bases not matched to a gene: 8. CDR1 and CDR2 from the germline V gene are SGDLS and YYNGEE. The length of the CDR3 is 16 residues. CDR3 sequence (DNA): TGTGCCAGCAGCGTAGTGGTGGGAGGGTCCCCCGGGGAGCTGTTTTTT. This encodes CASSVVVGGSPGELFF.